A single T cell receptor (beta chain) is shown here with its context. Its antigen is unidentified. The data were taken from a study of Graves' ophthalmopathy and Graves' hyperthyroidism. Thyroid ultrasound, orbital computed tomography, TRAb, serum thyroxine and clinical symptoms formed the basis of diagnosis. From RNA, the CDR3 regions of TCR beta chains were amplified and sequenced. In the first round, RT-PCR was carried out with HTBI primers, and a multiplex PCR formed the second round. MiXCR was run by TCRdb on the multiplex PCR reads, yielding one entry per CDR3 protein. The sample records about 600,000 distinct CDR3 sequences, 35% to 40% being singletons. V trimming: 3 bases; J trimming: 5 bases; junction bases outside the gene matches: 7. There are 14 residues in the CDR3. Germline loops: CDR1 SQVTM, CDR2 ANQGSEA. Notes on the study in general: Stable hyperthyroidism and ophthalmopathy were told apart by a 13-signature model, which achieved 85% to 90% sensitivity and roughly 80% specificity.

The origin of this receptor is an adult man with Graves' hyperthyroidism. The gene calls are TRBV29-1 and TRBJ1-2; TRBD1 matches at 9 bases. The sample comprised peripheral blood or thyroid tissue (not recorded which). CDR3 amino acids: CSVDYAGTGYGYTF. CDR3 in DNA: TGCAGCGTTGACTACGCCGGGACAGGGTATGGCTACACCTTC.